Shown below are 27 T cell receptor beta chains from a single sample sequenced in a study of Ad26.COV2.S vaccination and SARS-CoV-2 variants. The data were produced by immunoSEQ multiplex PCR, yet TCRdb's version contains in-frame clones alone and is incomplete. This sample yields roughly 180,000 clones, of which 70% to 90% are seen a single time; around 6.3% belongs to the top ten. The material was peripheral blood, obtained after recovery from COVID-19. The receptors come from a human donor who had recovered from COVID-19.

CDR3 protein: CASSYRASTNYGYTF. The CDR3 bases are TGTGCCAGCAGTTACCGGGCGTCTACTAACTATGGCTACACCTTC. This chain links TRBV6-6 with TRBJ1-2; D is unclear. The V end was cut by 2 bases, the J end by 0 bases, with 10 bases between. Germline values: CDR1 MNHNY, CDR2 SVGAGI (reference sequence). The CDR3 sequence is 15 residues long.

The chain recombines TRBV30 with TRBJ1-3; D is ambiguous. The CDR3 runs to 12 residues. V dropped 8 bases and J dropped 0 bases, with 8 bases sitting between them. CDR1 and CDR2 from the germline V gene are GTSNPN and SVGIG (reference sequence). The CDR3 is CALQLSGNTIYF. The CDR3 DNA reads as TGTGCCCTGCAGCTCTCTGGAAACACCATATATTTT.

V and J are TRBV6-5 and TRBJ1-2, with unresolved D. Germline lookup yields CDR1 MNHEY and CDR2 SVGAGI. V was pared by 0 bases and J by 5 bases, with 16 bases between. The CDR3 contains 16 residues. The CDR3 sequence is CASSYSSRSMEYGYTF. CDR3 sequence (DNA): TGTGCCAGCAGTTACTCGAGTCGCAGTATGGAGTATGGCTACACCTTC.

The chain combines TRBV6-5 with TRBJ2-1, with 7 bases aligning to TRBD2. The CDR3 consists of 14 residues. Germline loops: CDR1 MNHEY, CDR2 SVGAGI. After removal of 3 bases from V and 2 bases from J, the junction contained 1 base not matched to a gene. For the CDR3, the DNA is TGTGCCAGCAGTTATGGACTAGCCTACAATGAGCAGTTCTTC. It translates to CASSYGLAYNEQFF.

DNA of the CDR3: TGTGCCAGCAGGCCCAGGGGGTTAAACTCCTACGAGCAGTACTTC. Translating gives CASRPRGLNSYEQYF. This rearrangement joins TRBV5-8 to TRBJ2-7, with TRBD1 matching over 7 bases. In germline, CDR1 is SGHTS, CDR2 YDEGEE. The CDR3 covers 15 residues. The junction had 8 bases not matched to a gene; V was cut back by 5 bases and J by 0 bases.

V and J are TRBV28 and TRBJ1-2; D not resolved. The CDR3 has 11 residues. Germline assignment: CDR1 MDHEN and CDR2 SYDVKM. The V end lost 9 bases, the J end lost 0 bases, and 5 bases lay between the germline ends. The CDR3 nucleotides are TGTGCCAGTATAACTAACTATGGCTACACCTTC. Its protein is CASITNYGYTF.

The chain links TRBV5-1 to TRBJ2-7, with unresolved D. This CDR3 is built from 12 residues. V was cut by 1 base and J by 2 bases, with 4 bases left in between. Germline values: CDR1 SGHRS, CDR2 YFSETQ. The CDR3 spells CASSLPPYEQYF. The CDR3 region has the DNA TGCGCCAGCAGCTTGCCTCCCTACGAGCAGTACTTC.

The chain uses TRBV5-1 and TRBJ2-1; D remains unclear. The CDR3 spans 15 residues. Germline V gene data show CDR1 as SGHRS and CDR2 as YFSETQ. V was cut by 0 bases and J by 4 bases, with 11 bases left in between. The CDR3 DNA follows: TGCGCCAGCAGCTTGGAATCGGGCAAATACAATGAGCAGTTCTTC. This codes for CASSLESGKYNEQFF. Full variable domain (rest looked up from reference TRBV5-1 and TRBJ2-1): KAGVTQTPRYLIKTRGQQVTLSCSPISGHRSVSWYQQTPGQGLQFLFEYFSETQRNKGNFPGRFSGRQFSNSRSEMNVSTLELGDSALYLCASSLESGKYNEQFFGPGTRLTVL.

The chain joins TRBV12-3 or TRBV12-4 to TRBJ1-5; no definite D call. CDR3 length equals 13 residues. The V and J ends lost 1 base and 7 bases respectively, with 8 bases between them. The CDR3 loop reads CASSLGGGQPQHF. As DNA, the CDR3 is TGTGCCAGCAGTTTAGGGGGTGGACAGCCCCAGCATTTT.

The V gene is TRBV6-2 or TRBV6-3, the J gene TRBJ2-1; 11 bases match TRBD2. Germline-derived CDR1 and CDR2 are MNHEY and SVGEGT. This CDR3 is built from 17 residues. V lost 2 bases, J lost 5 bases, and 8 bases stayed unmatched. The CDR3 loop is CASSYHGLAGGNNEQFF. The CDR3 nucleotides read TGTGCCAGCAGTTACCATGGACTAGCGGGTGGGAACAATGAGCAGTTCTTC.

This chain connects TRBV7-2 to TRBJ2-1; 10 bases align to TRBD2. V was pared by 1 base and J by 9 bases, with 9 bases of the junction left unmatched. The CDR3 length is 16 residues. CDR1 and CDR2 from the germline V gene are SGHTA and FQGNSA. CDR3 in DNA: TGTGCCAGCAGCTTAGGGGATAGCGGGGGGCAGGGTGAGCAGTTCTTC. Its translation is CASSLGDSGGQGEQFF.

The chain carries TRBV10-1 and TRBJ1-5, with 7 bases identical to TRBD1. CDR1 is WNHNN and CDR2 is SYGVQD in the germline V gene (reference sequence). The CDR3 totals 17 residues. V lost 4 bases to trimming and J lost 5 bases; unmatched junction nucleotides: 14. CDR3 nucleotides: TGCGCCAGCAGTGGGATCGATCAGGGGGGTCATGATCAGCCCCAGCATTTT. As protein: CASSGIDQGGHDQPQHF.

V usage is TRBV10-3 and J usage is TRBJ1-4, with TRBD1 matching over 7 bases. In germline, CDR1 is ENHRY, CDR2 SYGVKD. The CDR3 runs 14 residues. Losses at the gene ends were 3 bases for V and 5 bases for J; bases not matched to a gene: 3. The CDR3 sequence is CAISDLGQNEKLFF. CDR3 in DNA: TGTGCCATCAGTGACCTGGGACAGAATGAAAAACTGTTTTTT.

The chain is built from TRBV3-1 (or the pseudogene TRBV3-2) and TRBJ1-5; the D gene is possibly TRBD1 (5 bases). Germline loops: CDR1 LGHDT, CDR2 YNNKEL (reference sequence). This CDR3 has 14 amino acids. Between the trimmed V and J ends, which lost 4 bases and 5 bases, there was a span of 12 bases. CDR3: CASSRTPGDQPQHF. CDR3 sequence (DNA): TGTGCCAGCAGCCGTACTCCGGGGGATCAGCCCCAGCATTTT.

This CDR3 is CASTSTGIGANVLTF. CDR3 sequence (DNA): TGCGCCAGCACGTCGACAGGGATTGGGGCCAACGTCCTGACTTTC. The rearrangement links TRBV5-1 to TRBJ2-6, with 7 bases fitting TRBD1. The CDR3 is 15 residues long. Germline V gene lookup returns CDR1 SGHRS and CDR2 YFSETQ. V shed 6 bases and J 3 bases; nucleotides not matched to a gene: 6.

The chain recombines TRBV19 with TRBJ1-2; tentative D call: TRBD1 (6 bases). The ends were cut back, 4 bases at V and 5 bases at J, with 14 bases in the middle. Germline V lookup: CDR1 LNHDA, CDR2 SQIVND (reference sequence). The CDR3 totals 14 residues. The CDR3 loop reads CASSTELTGYGYTF. CDR3 nucleotides: TGTGCCAGTAGTACGGAACTCACAGGGTATGGCTACACCTTC.

The chain joins TRBV6-5 to TRBJ2-7; TRBD1 is a possible D gene (7 bases). The ends were cut back, 7 bases at V and 8 bases at J, with 18 bases in the middle. From germline, CDR1 is MNHEY and CDR2 SVGAGI. The CDR3 totals 13 residues. CDR3 loop: CASNSGQGGKQYF. CDR3 nucleotides: TGTGCCAGCAATAGTGGGCAGGGGGGTAAGCAGTACTTC.

The chain is built from TRBV4-1 and TRBJ2-1; D might be TRBD2 (6 bases). Germline V gene data show CDR1 as MGHRA and CDR2 as YSYEKL. V was shortened by 0 bases and J by 3 bases, with 12 bases between the two germline ends. This CDR3 contains 16 residues. In nucleotides, the CDR3 is TGCGCCAGCAGCCAAGAGCAGGTTAGCGGCTACAATGAGCAGTTCTTC. Translating gives CASSQEQVSGYNEQFF.

In the case of this clone: Other DNA sequences in this specimen translate into the identical CDR3. The chain combines TRBV6-5 with TRBJ1-2; D is ambiguous. The CDR3 consists of 14 residues. Trimming stripped 0 bases from V and 1 base from J, with 6 bases between. Germline lookup yields CDR1 MNHEY and CDR2 SVGAGI. Here the CDR3 DNA reads TGTGCCAGCAGTTACTCACCAGTTAACTATGGCTACACCTTC. Translation: CASSYSPVNYGYTF.

This clone was observed once. This rearrangement joins TRBV29-1 to TRBJ2-5; TRBD1 aligns across 7 bases. This CDR3 spans 13 amino acids. CDR1 is SQVTM, CDR2 ANQGSEA, per germline. Germline trimming cut 1 base from V and 4 bases from J; bases unmatched to any gene: 3. DNA for the CDR3: TGCAGCGTTGAAGTGGCAGGGGGAGAGACCCAGTACTTC. Its translation: CSVEVAGGETQYF. Drawing the rest from reference TRBV29-1 and TRBJ2-5, the complete variable domain is SAVISQKPSRDICQRGTSLTIQCQVDSQVTMMFWYRQQPGQSLTLIATANQGSEATYESGFVIDKFPISRPNLTFSTLTVSNMSPEDSSIYLCSVEVAGGETQYFGPGTRLLVL.

The rearrangement uses TRBV30 and TRBJ1-2; TRBD1 agrees at 9 bases. After removal of 8 bases from V and 7 bases from J, the junction contained 8 bases not matched to a gene. This CDR3 contains 12 residues. CDR1 and CDR2 (germline): GTSNPN, SVGIG (reference sequence). CDR3 DNA sequence: TGTGCCGGGCTACAGGGGGCCAGTGGCTACACCTTC. Its protein product is CAGLQGASGYTF.

In regard to this clone: One junction end disagrees with the germline gene, perhaps due to a read error. The chain recombines TRBV4-1 with TRBJ2-1, with 9 positions matching TRBD2. The CDR3 consists of 17 residues. The V gene's germline CDR1 is MGHRA and CDR2 YSYEKL. The CDR3 sequence: CASSKEGTVAGENEQFF. CDR3 coding DNA: TGCGCCAGCAGCAAAGAGGGAACGGTAGCGGGGGAGAATGAGCAGTTCTTC.

In its sample, this clone was seen once. Likely a read error: the CDR3 ends without its conserved phenylalanine or tryptophan. The DNA is left out, because the CDR3 cannot be placed on it with certainty; the CDR3 is given as TCRdb lists it. The chain couples TRBV7-9 to TRBJ1-2. The CDR3 has 8 amino acids, counting both end residues. The germline CDR1 and CDR2 sequences are SEHNR and FQNEAQ (reference sequence). CDR3 sequence reads: CASSLINM.

V gene TRBV28 combines with J gene TRBJ1-5; TRBD1 matches at 12 bases. This CDR3 is built from 17 residues. Looked up from germline, CDR1 is MDHEN and CDR2 is SYDVKM. V dropped 6 bases and J dropped 6; count of bases not matched to a gene: 12. The CDR3 nucleotides are TGTGCCAGCAGGTCCCCCGGGACAGGGGGCTTTAGTCAGCCCCAGCATTTT. Its protein product is CASRSPGTGGFSQPQHF.

This CDR3 is CSVPPSGEGETQYF. CDR3 DNA sequence: TGCAGCGTGCCCCCTAGCGGAGAGGGAGAGACCCAGTACTTC. The V call is TRBV29-1, the J call TRBJ2-5, with TRBD2 matching 7 bases. The CDR3 loop spans 14 amino acids. Germline CDR1 and CDR2: SQVTM and ANQGSEA. The V gene end was trimmed by 6 bases and the J gene end by 4 bases; junction bases not matched to a gene: 11.

The rearrangement joins TRBV27 to TRBJ1-4, with TRBD1 matching 9 bases. Germline V gene data show CDR1 as MNHEY and CDR2 as SMNVEV (reference sequence). The CDR3 consists of 15 residues. The V segment lost 5 bases and the J segment 7 bases; nucleotides outside the gene matches: 8. Written as DNA, the CDR3 is TGTGCCAGCAGTCGACAACAGGGGGCCGGTGAAAAACTGTTTTTT. Translating it yields CASSRQQGAGEKLFF.

The sample holds many counts of this clone. The chain links TRBV7-9 to TRBJ1-2; tentatively, D is TRBD1 (5 bases). V was pared by 5 bases and J by 8 bases, with 18 bases between. Per the germline V gene, CDR1 is SEHNR and CDR2 is FQNEAQ (reference sequence). The CDR3 covers 14 residues. The CDR3 DNA follows: TGTGCCAGCAGCCGGGGACTTGGTCCGTGGGGCTACACCTTC. This translates into CASSRGLGPWGYTF.